Listed below are T cell receptor beta chains from one sample, sequenced in a study of somatic mutations in cytotoxic T cells in rheumatoid arthritis. Sequenced by immunoSEQ multiplex PCR; TCRdb stores in-frame clones only, minus some. The table lists approximately 15,000 clones, around four fifths of them singletons. Material for sequencing was CD8+ T cells sorted from blood. These receptors were obtained from an adult with rheumatoid arthritis. Both conserved end residues are part of each CDR3. A D gene is named only where the DNA matches it firmly. Only some rows state a clone size, as once, few, many or a class for expanded clones.

d_call: .
j_call: TRBJ2-7
clone_size: .
v_call: TRBV11-2
cdr3_nt: TGTGCCAGCAGCCAACTTTACGGGGTGTTCGGACAGAACTACGAGCAGTACTTC
cdr3_aa: CASSQLYGVFGQNYEQYF

d_call: .
j_call: TRBJ1-1
clone_size: .
v_call: TRBV6-1
cdr3_nt: TGTGCCAGCAGTAGGGGCCGGGGCACTGAAGCTTTCTTT
cdr3_aa: CASSRGRGTEAFF

d_call: .
j_call: TRBJ1-4
clone_size: .
v_call: TRBV18
cdr3_nt: TGTGCCAGCTCGCCCGGCCGGGGGAGAGAAGAAAAACTGTTTTTT
cdr3_aa: CASSPGRGREEKLFF

d_call: .
j_call: TRBJ2-1
clone_size: once
v_call: TRBV13
cdr3_nt: TGTGCCAGCAGCCCCCTCCGGGACACCCCCTACAATGAGCAGTTCTTC
cdr3_aa: CASSPLRDTPYNEQFF

d_call: TRBD1
j_call: TRBJ2-1
clone_size: .
v_call: TRBV28
cdr3_nt: TGTGCCAGCGGGACAGGGAATGAGCAGTTCTTC
cdr3_aa: CASGTGNEQFF

d_call: TRBD1
j_call: TRBJ2-2
clone_size: .
v_call: TRBV2
cdr3_nt: TGTGCCAGCAGATGGACAGGGGAGGACACCGGGGAGCTGTTTTTT
cdr3_aa: CASRWTGEDTGELFF

d_call: .
j_call: TRBJ1-6
clone_size: .
v_call: TRBV5-1
cdr3_nt: TGCGCCAGCACCCAGGCGTATAATTCGCCCCCCCACTTT
cdr3_aa: CASTQAYNSPPHF

d_call: .
j_call: TRBJ1-1
clone_size: .
v_call: TRBV6-1
cdr3_nt: TGTGCCAGCAGAGGGGGATGGGCTGAAGCTTTCTTT
cdr3_aa: CASRGGWAEAFF

d_call: .
j_call: TRBJ2-1
clone_size: once
v_call: TRBV7-9
cdr3_nt: TGTGCCAGCAGCTTCGGGACTGTCTACAATGAGCAGTTCTTC
cdr3_aa: CASSFGTVYNEQFF

d_call: .
j_call: TRBJ2-7
clone_size: .
v_call: TRBV7-9
cdr3_nt: TGTGCCAGCAGCCCCATCAGCTCCTACGAGCAGTACTTC
cdr3_aa: CASSPISSYEQYF

d_call: TRBD1
j_call: TRBJ2-3
clone_size: .
v_call: TRBV6-4
cdr3_nt: TGTGCCAGCAGTGATGGACAGGGGGGTGCAGATACGCAGTATTTT
cdr3_aa: CASSDGQGGADTQYF

d_call: TRBD2
j_call: TRBJ2-5
clone_size: once
v_call: TRBV7-9
cdr3_nt: TGTGCCAGCAGCTTTGAGGCTAGCGGGGGGGACCAAGAGACCCAGTACTTC
cdr3_aa: CASSFEASGGDQETQYF

d_call: TRBD2
j_call: TRBJ2-1
clone_size: once
v_call: TRBV9
cdr3_nt: TGTGCCAGCAGCGTAGCCACAGGACTAGCCGGGGGTGGCAATGAGCAGTTCTTC
cdr3_aa: CASSVATGLAGGGNEQFF

d_call: .
j_call: TRBJ1-2
clone_size: .
v_call: TRBV2
cdr3_nt: TGTGCCGTCCAGGTGGAGGTCAATGGCTACACCTTC
cdr3_aa: CAVQVEVNGYTF

d_call: TRBD2
j_call: TRBJ2-1
clone_size: .
v_call: TRBV7-9
cdr3_nt: TGTGCCAGCAGCCCCGAGACTAGCCCTTACAATGAGCAGTTCTTC
cdr3_aa: CASSPETSPYNEQFF

d_call: .
j_call: TRBJ1-6
clone_size: few
v_call: TRBV28
cdr3_nt: TGTGCCAGCAGTTTGGGTTCACCCCTCCACTTT
cdr3_aa: CASSLGSPLHF

d_call: TRBD2
j_call: TRBJ2-1
clone_size: .
v_call: TRBV11-1
cdr3_nt: TGTGCCAGCAGCTTAGGGCTAGCGGGGGCCCCTGTATTAAATGAGCAGTTCTTC
cdr3_aa: CASSLGLAGAPVLNEQFF

d_call: TRBD2
j_call: TRBJ2-1
clone_size: .
v_call: TRBV4-2
cdr3_nt: TGTGCCAGCAGCCAAGATCTACAGCCGGGGGGGCCCTACAATGAGCAGTTCTTC
cdr3_aa: CASSQDLQPGGPYNEQFF

d_call: .
j_call: TRBJ2-7
clone_size: .
v_call: TRBV6-6
cdr3_nt: .
cdr3_aa: CASSFLAGTVEQYF

d_call: .
j_call: TRBJ2-5
clone_size: .
v_call: TRBV7-8
cdr3_nt: TGTGCCAGCAGCTTAGACGGTTACAGGGCCCCCCGGGAGACCCAGTACTTC
cdr3_aa: CASSLDGYRAPRETQYF

d_call: TRBD2
j_call: TRBJ2-7
clone_size: .
v_call: TRBV4-1
cdr3_nt: TGCGCCAGCAGCCAAACCGAGACTAGCGGGGGCGAGCAGTACTTC
cdr3_aa: CASSQTETSGGEQYF

d_call: TRBD1
j_call: TRBJ2-5
clone_size: .
v_call: TRBV4-1
cdr3_nt: TGCGCCAGCAGCCAGACACAGGACAGGGCTAAAGAGACCCAGTACTTC
cdr3_aa: CASSQTQDRAKETQYF

d_call: .
j_call: TRBJ1-2
clone_size: .
v_call: TRBV5-1
cdr3_nt: TGCGCCAGCAGCTTGGTGGGCAGGGGCGGAGATGGCTACACCTTC
cdr3_aa: CASSLVGRGGDGYTF

d_call: .
j_call: TRBJ2-3
clone_size: .
v_call: TRBV9
cdr3_nt: TGTGCCAGCAGCGTAGCCTACTTCACAGATACGCAGTATTTT
cdr3_aa: CASSVAYFTDTQYF

d_call: .
j_call: TRBJ2-3
clone_size: .
v_call: TRBV29-1
cdr3_nt: TGCAGCGTCCCAACCGAGTACACAGATACGCAGTATTTT
cdr3_aa: CSVPTEYTDTQYF

d_call: .
j_call: TRBJ1-1
clone_size: few
v_call: TRBV20-1
cdr3_nt: TGCAGTGCTAGAGCAGCGTTTGAAGCTTTCTTT
cdr3_aa: CSARAAFEAFF

d_call: .
j_call: TRBJ1-5
clone_size: .
v_call: TRBV28
cdr3_nt: TGTGCCAGCAGCCTGGTTCAGGGACCTGGCAATCAGCCCCAGCATTTT
cdr3_aa: CASSLVQGPGNQPQHF

d_call: TRBD1
j_call: TRBJ1-2
clone_size: .
v_call: TRBV27
cdr3_nt: TGTGCCAGCAGTTTAGCCCAGGGGGCGGACTATGGCTACACCTTC
cdr3_aa: CASSLAQGADYGYTF

d_call: .
j_call: TRBJ2-3
clone_size: .
v_call: TRBV27
cdr3_nt: TGTGCCAGCAGTGTACCGGGGGCCAGTTGGTATTTT
cdr3_aa: CASSVPGASWYF

d_call: .
j_call: TRBJ2-3
clone_size: .
v_call: TRBV5-1
cdr3_nt: TGCGCCAGCAGCTTGGATACTAGCACAAGCACAGATACGCAGTATTTT
cdr3_aa: CASSLDTSTSTDTQYF

d_call: .
j_call: TRBJ1-3
clone_size: .
v_call: TRBV7-8
cdr3_nt: TGTGCCAGCCTGGCAGGGAAAGGAAACACCATATATTTT
cdr3_aa: CASLAGKGNTIYF

d_call: TRBD1
j_call: TRBJ1-1
clone_size: .
v_call: TRBV27
cdr3_nt: TGTGCCAGCAGTTTCCACGACAGGGGGGACACTGAAGCTTTCTTT
cdr3_aa: CASSFHDRGDTEAFF

d_call: .
j_call: TRBJ2-5
clone_size: .
v_call: TRBV12-5
cdr3_nt: TGTGCTAGTGGTTTGGTGGTCAGCTCGTCCGGGACCCAGTACTTC
cdr3_aa: CASGLVVSSSGTQYF

d_call: .
j_call: TRBJ2-3
clone_size: .
v_call: TRBV6-1
cdr3_nt: TGTGCCAGCAGTGAAGCGGCAAGGTACACAGATACGCAGTATTTT
cdr3_aa: CASSEAARYTDTQYF

d_call: TRBD1
j_call: TRBJ1-3
clone_size: .
v_call: TRBV6-1
cdr3_nt: TGTGCCAGCAGTGAATTTCCCCGGGACAGGGCCACCATATATTTT
cdr3_aa: CASSEFPRDRATIYF

d_call: .
j_call: TRBJ1-2
clone_size: .
v_call: TRBV6-1
cdr3_nt: TGTGCCAGCAGTGAAGGACCGGAGGCCCTAGGGTGGGGCTACACCTTC
cdr3_aa: CASSEGPEALGWGYTF